This T cell receptor beta chain was documented in a study of T cell responses to AZD1222 COVID-19 vaccine. Points from the study as a whole: Increased Spike-specific TCR breadth and depth were observed after two AZD1222 doses. Baseline seropositivity occurred in only a handful of AZD1222 recipients. Donors skewed white British and female; clonal diversity was possibly underestimated.

Trimming cost V 0 bases and J 5 bases, with 12 bases left between them. This CDR3 is built from 14 residues. The germline V gene has CDR1 SGHRS and CDR2 YFSETQ. Notes on this clone: Its matching antigen is unknown.

Data came from immunoSEQ multiplex PCR; TCRdb stores just in-frame clones and leaves some out. This table holds tens of thousands of clones, more than 85% found once. The material was peripheral blood, obtained on day 0 of AZD1222 vaccination. This clonotype originated in an adult in good health. V is TRBV5-1 and J is TRBJ2-7; weak D call: TRBD1 (6 bases). The DNA of the CDR3 is TGCGCCAGCAGCTTGGTTAGGGGACAAGACGAGCAGTACTTC. Translation: CASSLVRGQDEQYF.